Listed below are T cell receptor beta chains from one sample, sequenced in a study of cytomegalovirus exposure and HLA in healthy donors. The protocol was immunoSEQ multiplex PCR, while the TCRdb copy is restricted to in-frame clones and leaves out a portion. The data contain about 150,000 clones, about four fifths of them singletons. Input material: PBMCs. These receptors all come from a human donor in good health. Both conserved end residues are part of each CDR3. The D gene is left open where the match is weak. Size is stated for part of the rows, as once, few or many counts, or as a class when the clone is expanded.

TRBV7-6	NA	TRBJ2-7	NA	CASSLSAGSSYEQYF	TGTGCCAGCAGCCTAAGTGCCGGTAGCAGCTACGAGCAGTACTTC
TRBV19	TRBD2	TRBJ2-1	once	CASRLAGGPVGEQFF	TGTGCCAGTAGACTAGCGGGAGGGCCAGTAGGTGAGCAGTTCTTC
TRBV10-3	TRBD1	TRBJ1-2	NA	CAISETGVQGARGYTF	TGTGCCATCAGCGAAACGGGGGTACAGGGGGCGAGAGGCTACACCTTC
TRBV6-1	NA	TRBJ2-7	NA	CASISRFSYEQYF	TGTGCCAGCATTTCGCGGTTCTCCTACGAGCAGTACTTC
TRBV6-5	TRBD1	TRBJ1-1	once	CASTERTGVNTEAFF	TGTGCCAGCACCGAAAGGACAGGGGTTAACACTGAAGCTTTCTTT
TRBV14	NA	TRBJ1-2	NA	CASSHVTENYGYPF	TGTGCCAGCAGCCACGTCACGGAAAACTATGGCTACCCCTTC
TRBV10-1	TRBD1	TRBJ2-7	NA	CASSRLKEGQGGYEQYF	TGCGCCAGCAGCCGACTAAAAGAGGGACAGGGGGGCTACGAGCAGTACTTC
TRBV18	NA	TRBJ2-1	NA	CASSPSGNPEGDEQFF	TGTGCCAGCTCCCCCTCCGGGAACCCCGAAGGAGACGAGCAGTTCTTC
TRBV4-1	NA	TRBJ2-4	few	CASSRLYLAKNIQYF	TGCGCCAGCAGCCGACTTTATCTAGCCAAAAACATTCAGTACTTC
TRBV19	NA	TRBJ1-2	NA	CASSIDRNRIYGYTF	TGTGCCAGTAGTATAGATCGGAACAGGATCTATGGCTACACCTTC
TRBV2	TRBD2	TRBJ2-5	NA	CASSEGLAIETQYF	TGTGCCAGCAGTGAGGGACTAGCGATAGAGACCCAGTACTTC
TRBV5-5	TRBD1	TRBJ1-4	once	CASSLVSLGQGPEKLFF	TGTGCCAGCAGCTTGGTATCTCTGGGACAGGGCCCTGAAAAACTGTTTTTT
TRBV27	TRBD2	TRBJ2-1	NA	CASRRRLAGGPVALNEQFF	TGTGCCAGCAGACGCAGACTAGCGGGAGGGCCGGTGGCCTTAAATGAGCAGTTCTTC
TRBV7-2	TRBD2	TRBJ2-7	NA	CASSSVAGGYEQYF	TGTGCCAGCAGCTCAGTAGCGGGGGGGTACGAGCAGTACTTC
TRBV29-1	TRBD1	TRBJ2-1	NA	CSVLQGAVYNEQFF	TGCAGCGTACTCCAGGGGGCTGTGTACAATGAGCAGTTCTTC
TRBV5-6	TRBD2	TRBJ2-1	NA	CASSLLAGGLEQFF	TGTGCCAGCAGTTTACTAGCGGGAGGGCTTGAGCAGTTCTTC
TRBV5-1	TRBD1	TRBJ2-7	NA	CASSGIGQAYEQYF	TGCGCCAGCAGCGGAATAGGACAGGCCTACGAGCAGTACTTC
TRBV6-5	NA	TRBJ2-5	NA	CASSWGLPGETQYF	TGTGCCAGCAGCTGGGGACTCCCTGGGGAGACCCAGTACTTC
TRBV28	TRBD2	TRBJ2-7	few	CASTRGGQNWEQYF	TGTGCCAGCACTCGGGGGGGGCAAAACTGGGAGCAGTACTTC
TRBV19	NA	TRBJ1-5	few	CASSIESGDQPQHF	TGTGCCAGTAGTATAGAGAGCGGAGATCAGCCCCAGCATTTT
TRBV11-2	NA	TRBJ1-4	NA	CASSSILGGGSEKLFF	TGTGCCAGCAGCTCAATACTAGGGGGAGGGAGTGAAAAACTGTTTTTT
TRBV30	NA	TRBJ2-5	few	CAWSETGSHQETQYF	TGTGCCTGGAGCGAAACAGGGAGTCACCAAGAGACCCAGTACTTC
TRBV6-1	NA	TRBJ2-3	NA	CASSAVGGPLSTDTQYF	TGTGCCAGCAGTGCAGTTGGAGGTCCCCTTAGCACAGATACGCAGTATTTT
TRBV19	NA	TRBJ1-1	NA	CASRQVNTEAFF	TGTGCCAGCCGACAAGTGAACACTGAAGCTTTCTTT
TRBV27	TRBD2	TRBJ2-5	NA	CASSLNTGGVTQYF	TGTGCCAGCAGTCTAAACACGGGAGGGGTGACCCAGTACTTC
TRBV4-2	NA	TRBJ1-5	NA	CASSQDGGATGKNQPQHF	TGTGCCAGCAGCCAAGATGGTGGGGCAACAGGTAAAAATCAGCCCCAGCATTTT
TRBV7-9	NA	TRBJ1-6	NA	CASSLARGSGGSPLHF	TGTGCCAGCAGCTTAGCTCGGGGAAGCGGTGGTTCACCCCTCCACTTT
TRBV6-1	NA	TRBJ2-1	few	CASSVSNNEQFF	TGTGCCAGCAGCGTCAGTAACAATGAGCAGTTCTTC
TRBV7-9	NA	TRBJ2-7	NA	CASSLIRGRRIYEQYF	TGTGCCAGCAGCTTAATCAGGGGACGGAGGATCTACGAGCAGTACTTC
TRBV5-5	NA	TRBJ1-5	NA	CASSLDGERNQPQHF	TGTGCCAGCAGCTTGGACGGGGAGCGCAATCAGCCCCAGCATTTT
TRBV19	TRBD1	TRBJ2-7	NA	CASSIGTEAYEQYF	TGTGCCAGTAGTATCGGGACAGAAGCCTACGAGCAGTACTTC
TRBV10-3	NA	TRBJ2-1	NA	CAIRGLASSQYNEQFF	TGTGCCATCAGGGGTCTAGCGTCCAGTCAATACAATGAGCAGTTCTTC
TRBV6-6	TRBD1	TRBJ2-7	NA	CASSYDRGYYEQYF	TGTGCCAGCAGCTACGACAGGGGATACTACGAGCAGTACTTC
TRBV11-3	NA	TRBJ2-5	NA	CASSQGGGSQETQYF	TGTGCCAGTTCCCAGGGTGGTGGATCCCAAGAGACCCAGTACTTC
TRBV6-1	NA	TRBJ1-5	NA	CASAEPGRTNQPQHF	TGTGCCAGTGCGGAACCTGGGCGGACTAATCAGCCCCAGCATTTT
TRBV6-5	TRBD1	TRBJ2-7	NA	CATTDRASSEQYF	TGTGCCACCACGGACAGGGCTTCTTCCGAGCAGTACTTC
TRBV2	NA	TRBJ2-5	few	CASSGGETQYF	TGTGCCAGCAGTGGGGGCGAGACCCAGTACTTC
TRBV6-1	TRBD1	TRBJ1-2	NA	CASSEAGTGVGYTF	TGTGCCAGCAGTGAAGCAGGGACAGGGGTCGGCTACACCTTC
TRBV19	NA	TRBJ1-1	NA	CASSIVGYKRFDTEAFF	TGTGCCAGTAGTATAGTTGGTTACAAGAGGTTTGACACTGAAGCTTTCTTT
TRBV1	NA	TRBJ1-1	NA	CTSSRQNTEAFF	TGCACCAGCAGCCGACAGAACACTGAAGCTTTCTTT
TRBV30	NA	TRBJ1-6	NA	CAWTLQQNSPLHF	TGTGCCTGGACACTGCAACAGAATTCACCCCTCCACTTT
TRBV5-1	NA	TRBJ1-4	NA	CASSLVLSEKLFF	TGCGCCAGCAGCTTGGTTCTGAGTGAAAAACTGTTTTTT
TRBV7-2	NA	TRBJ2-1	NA	CASSSNPRGHGNEQFF	TGTGCCAGCAGCTCCAATCCCCGGGGACACGGCAATGAGCAGTTCTTC